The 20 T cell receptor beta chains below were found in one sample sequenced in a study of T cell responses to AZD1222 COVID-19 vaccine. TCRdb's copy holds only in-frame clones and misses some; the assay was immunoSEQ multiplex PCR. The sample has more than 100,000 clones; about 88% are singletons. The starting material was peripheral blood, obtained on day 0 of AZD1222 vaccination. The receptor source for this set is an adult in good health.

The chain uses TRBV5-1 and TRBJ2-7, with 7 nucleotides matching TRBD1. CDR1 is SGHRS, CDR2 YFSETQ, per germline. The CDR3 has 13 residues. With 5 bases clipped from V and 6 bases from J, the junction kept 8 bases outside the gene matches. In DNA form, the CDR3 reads TGCGCCAGCAGGAATTTAGGGGGCGGCGAGCAGTACTTC. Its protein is CASRNLGGGEQYF.

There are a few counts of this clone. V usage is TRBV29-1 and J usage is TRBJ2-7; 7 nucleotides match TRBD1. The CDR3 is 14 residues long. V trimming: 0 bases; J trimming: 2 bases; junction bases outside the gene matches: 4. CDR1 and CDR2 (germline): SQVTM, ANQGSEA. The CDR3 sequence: CSVEEGTVPYEQYF. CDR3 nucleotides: TGCAGCGTTGAAGAGGGGACAGTCCCCTACGAGCAGTACTTC.

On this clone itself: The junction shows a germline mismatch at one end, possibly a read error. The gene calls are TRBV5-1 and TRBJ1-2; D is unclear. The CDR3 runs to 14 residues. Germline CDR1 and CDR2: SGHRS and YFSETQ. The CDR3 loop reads CASSLAAGNSGYTF. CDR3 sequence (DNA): TGCGCCAGCAGCTTGGCCGCTGGTAACTCTGGCTACACCTTC.

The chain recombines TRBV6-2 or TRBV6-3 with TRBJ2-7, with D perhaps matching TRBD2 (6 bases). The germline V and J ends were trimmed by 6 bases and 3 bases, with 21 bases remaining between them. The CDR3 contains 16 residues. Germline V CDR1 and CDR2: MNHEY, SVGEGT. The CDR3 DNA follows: TGTGCCAGCAGCTATTCGGGTCGACGCGGGGTCTACGAGCAGTACTTC. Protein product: CASSYSGRRGVYEQYF.

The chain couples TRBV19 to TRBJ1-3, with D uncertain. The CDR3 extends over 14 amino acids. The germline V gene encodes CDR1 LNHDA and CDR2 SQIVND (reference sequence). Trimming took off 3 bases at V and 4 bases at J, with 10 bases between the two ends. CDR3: CASSIDGNGNTIYF. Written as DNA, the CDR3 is TGTGCCAGTAGTATTGATGGCAACGGAAACACCATATATTTT.

For the CDR3, the DNA is TGCGCCAGCAGCCTTTTACTAGCGGGAGGCTACGAGCAGTACTTC. Its protein is CASSLLLAGGYEQYF. The chain has TRBV4-1 and TRBJ2-7; 12 nucleotides align to TRBD2. The V segment lost 4 bases and the J segment 3 bases; nucleotides outside the gene matches: 4. Per germline, CDR1 MGHRA and CDR2 YSYEKL. CDR3 length equals 15 residues.

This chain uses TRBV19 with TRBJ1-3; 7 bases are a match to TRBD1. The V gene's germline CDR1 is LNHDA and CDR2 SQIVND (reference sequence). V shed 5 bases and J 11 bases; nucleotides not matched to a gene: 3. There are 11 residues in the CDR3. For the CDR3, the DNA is TGTGCCAGTAGTCTGCAGGGGGCCATATATTTT. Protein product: CASSLQGAIYF.

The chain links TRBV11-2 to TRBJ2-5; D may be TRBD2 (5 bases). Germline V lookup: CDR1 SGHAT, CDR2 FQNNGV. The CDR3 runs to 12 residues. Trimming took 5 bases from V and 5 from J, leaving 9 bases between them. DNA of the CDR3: TGTGCCAGCAGCGAGGAGGCCGAGACCCAGTACTTC. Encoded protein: CASSEEAETQYF.

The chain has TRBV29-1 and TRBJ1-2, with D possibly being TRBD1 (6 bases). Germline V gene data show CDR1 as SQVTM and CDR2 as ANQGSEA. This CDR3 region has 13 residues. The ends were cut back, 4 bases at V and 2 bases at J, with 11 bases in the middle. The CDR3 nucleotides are TGCAGCGTTGCCCAGGGGCTCAACTATGGCTACACCTTC. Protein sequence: CSVAQGLNYGYTF.

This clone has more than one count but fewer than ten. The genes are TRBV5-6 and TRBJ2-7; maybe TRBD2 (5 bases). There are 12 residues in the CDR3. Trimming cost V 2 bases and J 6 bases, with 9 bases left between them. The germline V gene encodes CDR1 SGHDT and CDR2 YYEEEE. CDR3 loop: CASSFGGREQYF. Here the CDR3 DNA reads TGTGCCAGCAGCTTCGGCGGGCGCGAGCAGTACTTC.

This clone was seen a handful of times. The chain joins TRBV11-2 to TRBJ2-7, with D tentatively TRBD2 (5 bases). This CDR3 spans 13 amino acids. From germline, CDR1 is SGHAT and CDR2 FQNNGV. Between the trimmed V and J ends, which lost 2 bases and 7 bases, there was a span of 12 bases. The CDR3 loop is CASSLPHRGEQYF. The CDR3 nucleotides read TGTGCCAGCAGCTTACCCCACCGGGGTGAGCAGTACTTC.

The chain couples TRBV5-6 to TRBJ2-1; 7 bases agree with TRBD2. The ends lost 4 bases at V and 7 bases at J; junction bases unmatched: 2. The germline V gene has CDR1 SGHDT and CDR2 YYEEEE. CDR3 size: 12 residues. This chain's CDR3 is CASSPGGNEQFF. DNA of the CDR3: TGTGCCAGCAGCCCCGGGGGGAATGAGCAGTTCTTC.

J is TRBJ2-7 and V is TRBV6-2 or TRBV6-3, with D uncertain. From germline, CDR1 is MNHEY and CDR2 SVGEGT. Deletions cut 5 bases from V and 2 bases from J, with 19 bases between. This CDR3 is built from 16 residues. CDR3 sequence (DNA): TGTGCCAGCAGTCGCGCCGGGCAGCACGAAACCTACGAGCAGTACTTC. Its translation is CASSRAGQHETYEQYF.

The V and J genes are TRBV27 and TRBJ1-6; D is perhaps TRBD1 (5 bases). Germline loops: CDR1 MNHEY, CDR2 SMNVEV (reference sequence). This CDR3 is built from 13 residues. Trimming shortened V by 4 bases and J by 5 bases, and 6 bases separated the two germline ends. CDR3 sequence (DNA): TGTGCCAGCAGTTGGGGGAATAATTCACCCCTCCACTTT. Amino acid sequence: CASSWGNNSPLHF.

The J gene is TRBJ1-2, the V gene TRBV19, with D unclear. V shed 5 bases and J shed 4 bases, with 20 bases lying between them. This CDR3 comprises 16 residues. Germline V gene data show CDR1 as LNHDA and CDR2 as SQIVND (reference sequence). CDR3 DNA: TGTGCCAGTAGTGCAGAGCCACGGGAGATCGCCTATGGCTACACCTTC. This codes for CASSAEPREIAYGYTF.

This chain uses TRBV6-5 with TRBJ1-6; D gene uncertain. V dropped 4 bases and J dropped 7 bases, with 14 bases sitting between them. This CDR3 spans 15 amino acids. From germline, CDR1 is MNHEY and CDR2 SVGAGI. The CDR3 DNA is TGTGCCAGCAGTTTGCGTTTCGGAGTAAATTCACCCCTCCACTTT. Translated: CASSLRFGVNSPLHF.

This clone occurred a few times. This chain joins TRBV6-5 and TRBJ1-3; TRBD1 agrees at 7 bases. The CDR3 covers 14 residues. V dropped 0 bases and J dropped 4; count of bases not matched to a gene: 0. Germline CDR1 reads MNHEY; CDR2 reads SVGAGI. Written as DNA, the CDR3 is TGTGCCAGCAGTTACTCGGGACAGGGAAACACCATATATTTT. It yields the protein CASSYSGQGNTIYF.

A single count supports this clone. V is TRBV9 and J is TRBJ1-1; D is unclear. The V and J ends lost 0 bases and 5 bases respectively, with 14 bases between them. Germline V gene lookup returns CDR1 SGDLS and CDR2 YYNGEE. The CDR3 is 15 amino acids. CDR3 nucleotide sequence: TGTGCCAGCAGCGTAGCACCAGGAGTAGGAACTGAAGCTTTCTTT. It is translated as CASSVAPGVGTEAFF.

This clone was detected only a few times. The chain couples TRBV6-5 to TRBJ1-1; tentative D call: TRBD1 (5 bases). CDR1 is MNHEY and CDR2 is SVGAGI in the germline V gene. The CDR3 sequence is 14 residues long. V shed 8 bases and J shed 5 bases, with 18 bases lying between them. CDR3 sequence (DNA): TGTGCCAGCTTCCCGGGGCAGCGTGTAACTGAAGCTTTCTTT. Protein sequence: CASFPGQRVTEAFF.

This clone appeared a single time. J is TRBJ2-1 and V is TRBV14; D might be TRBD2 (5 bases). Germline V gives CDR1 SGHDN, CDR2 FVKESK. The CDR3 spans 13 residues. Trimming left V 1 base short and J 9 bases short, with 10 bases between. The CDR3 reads CASSQVLASEQFF. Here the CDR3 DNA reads TGTGCCAGCAGCCAAGTCCTAGCATCTGAGCAGTTCTTC. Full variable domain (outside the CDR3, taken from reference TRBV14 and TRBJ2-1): EAGVTQFPSHSVIEKGQTVTLRCDPISGHDNLYWYRRVMGKEIKFLLHFVKESKQDESGMPNNRFLAERTGGTYSTLKVQPAELEDSGVYFCASSQVLASEQFFGPGTRLTVL.